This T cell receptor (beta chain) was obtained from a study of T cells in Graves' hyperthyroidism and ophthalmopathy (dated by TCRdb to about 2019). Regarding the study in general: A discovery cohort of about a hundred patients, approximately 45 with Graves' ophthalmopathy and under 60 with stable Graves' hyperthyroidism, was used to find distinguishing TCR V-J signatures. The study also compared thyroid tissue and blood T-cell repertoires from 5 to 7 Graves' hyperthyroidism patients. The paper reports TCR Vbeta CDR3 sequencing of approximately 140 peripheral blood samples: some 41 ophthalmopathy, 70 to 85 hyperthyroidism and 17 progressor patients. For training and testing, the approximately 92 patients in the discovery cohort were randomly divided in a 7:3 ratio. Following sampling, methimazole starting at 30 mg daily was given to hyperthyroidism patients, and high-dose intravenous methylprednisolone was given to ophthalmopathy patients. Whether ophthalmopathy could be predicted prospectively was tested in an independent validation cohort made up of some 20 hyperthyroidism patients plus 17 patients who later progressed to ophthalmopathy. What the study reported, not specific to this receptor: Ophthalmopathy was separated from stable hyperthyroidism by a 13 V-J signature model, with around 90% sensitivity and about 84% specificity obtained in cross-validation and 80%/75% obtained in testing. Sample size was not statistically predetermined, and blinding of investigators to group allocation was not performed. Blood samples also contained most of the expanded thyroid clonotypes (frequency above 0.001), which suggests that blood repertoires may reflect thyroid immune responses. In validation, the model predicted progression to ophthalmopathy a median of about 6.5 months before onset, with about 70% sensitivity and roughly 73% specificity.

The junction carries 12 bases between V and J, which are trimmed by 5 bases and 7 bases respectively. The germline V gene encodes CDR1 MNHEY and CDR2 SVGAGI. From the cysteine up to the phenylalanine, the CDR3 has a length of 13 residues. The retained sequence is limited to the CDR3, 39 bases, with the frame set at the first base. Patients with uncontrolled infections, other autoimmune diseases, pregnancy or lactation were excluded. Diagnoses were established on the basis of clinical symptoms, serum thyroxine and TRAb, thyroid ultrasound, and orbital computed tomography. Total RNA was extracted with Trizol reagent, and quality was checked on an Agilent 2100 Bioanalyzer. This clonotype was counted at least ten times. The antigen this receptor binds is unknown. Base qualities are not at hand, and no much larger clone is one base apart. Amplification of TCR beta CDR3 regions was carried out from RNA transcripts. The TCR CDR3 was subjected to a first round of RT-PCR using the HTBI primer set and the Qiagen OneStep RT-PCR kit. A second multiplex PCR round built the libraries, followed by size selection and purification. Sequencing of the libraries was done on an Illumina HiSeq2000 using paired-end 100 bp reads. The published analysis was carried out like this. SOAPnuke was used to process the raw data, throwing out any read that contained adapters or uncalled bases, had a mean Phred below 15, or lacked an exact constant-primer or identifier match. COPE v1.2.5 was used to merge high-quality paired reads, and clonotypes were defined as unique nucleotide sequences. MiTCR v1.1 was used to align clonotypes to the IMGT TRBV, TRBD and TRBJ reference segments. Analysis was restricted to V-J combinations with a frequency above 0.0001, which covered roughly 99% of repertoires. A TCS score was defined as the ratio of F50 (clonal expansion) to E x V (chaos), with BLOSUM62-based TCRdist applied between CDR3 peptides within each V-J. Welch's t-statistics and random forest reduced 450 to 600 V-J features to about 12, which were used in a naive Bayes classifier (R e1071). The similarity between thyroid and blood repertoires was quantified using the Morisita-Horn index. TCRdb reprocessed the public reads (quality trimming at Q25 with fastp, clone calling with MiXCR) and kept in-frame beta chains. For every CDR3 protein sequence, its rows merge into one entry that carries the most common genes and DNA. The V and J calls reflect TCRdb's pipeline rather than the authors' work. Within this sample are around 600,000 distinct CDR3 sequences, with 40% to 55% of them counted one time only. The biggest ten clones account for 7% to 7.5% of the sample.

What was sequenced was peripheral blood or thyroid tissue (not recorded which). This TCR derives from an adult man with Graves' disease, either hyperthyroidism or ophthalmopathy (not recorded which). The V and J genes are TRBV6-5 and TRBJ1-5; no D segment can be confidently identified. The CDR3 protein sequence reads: CASSEAPRQPQHF. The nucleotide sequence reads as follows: TGTGCCAGCAGTGAAGCGCCCAGGCAGCCCCAGCATTTT.